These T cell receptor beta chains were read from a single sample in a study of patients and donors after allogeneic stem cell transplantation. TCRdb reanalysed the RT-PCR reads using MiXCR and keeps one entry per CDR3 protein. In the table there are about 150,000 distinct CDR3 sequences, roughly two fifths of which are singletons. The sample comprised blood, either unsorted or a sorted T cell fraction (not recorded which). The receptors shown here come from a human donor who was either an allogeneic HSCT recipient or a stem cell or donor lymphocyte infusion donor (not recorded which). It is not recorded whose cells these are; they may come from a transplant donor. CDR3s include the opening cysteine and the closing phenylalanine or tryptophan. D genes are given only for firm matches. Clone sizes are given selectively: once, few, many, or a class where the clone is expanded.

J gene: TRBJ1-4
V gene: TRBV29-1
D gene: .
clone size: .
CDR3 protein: CSVDSNGAGEKLFF
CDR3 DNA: TGCAGCGTTGACTCGAACGGGGCCGGTGAAAAACTGTTTTTT

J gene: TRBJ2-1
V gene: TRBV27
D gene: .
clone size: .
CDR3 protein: CASSDPDRYNEQFF
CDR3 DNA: TGTGCCAGCAGTGACCCCGACAGGTACAATGAGCAGTTCTTC

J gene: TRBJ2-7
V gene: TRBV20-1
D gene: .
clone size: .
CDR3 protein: CSAPTGSLREQYF
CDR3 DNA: TGCAGTGCTCCCACAGGGAGTTTAAGGGAGCAGTACTTC

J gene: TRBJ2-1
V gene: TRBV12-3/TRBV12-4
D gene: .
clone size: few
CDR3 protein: CASSLGGSANEQFF
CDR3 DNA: TGTGCCAGCAGTTTAGGGGGGTCGGCCAATGAGCAGTTCTTC

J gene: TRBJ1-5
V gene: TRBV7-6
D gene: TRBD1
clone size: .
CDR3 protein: CASSQDRGRRNQPQHF
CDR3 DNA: TGTGCCAGCAGCCAGGACAGGGGGCGACGCAATCAGCCCCAGCATTTT

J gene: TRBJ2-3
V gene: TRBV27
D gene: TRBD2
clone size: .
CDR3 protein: CASSLLRGLAPDTQYF
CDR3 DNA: TGTGCCAGCAGTTTACTTCGGGGACTAGCGCCAGATACGCAGTATTTT

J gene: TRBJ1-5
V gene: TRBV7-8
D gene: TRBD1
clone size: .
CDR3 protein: CASSTRQGPRNQPQHF
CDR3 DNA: TGTGCCAGCAGCACCCGACAGGGGCCACGCAATCAGCCCCAGCATTTT

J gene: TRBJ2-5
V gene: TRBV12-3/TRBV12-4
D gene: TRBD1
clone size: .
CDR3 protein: CASSLSGGWETQYF
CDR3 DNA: TGTGCCAGCAGTTTATCAGGGGGTTGGGAGACCCAGTACTTC

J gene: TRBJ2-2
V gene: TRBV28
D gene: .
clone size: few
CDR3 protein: CASSFEGRNTGELFF
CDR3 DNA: TGTGCCAGCAGTTTTGAGGGGAGGAACACCGGGGAGCTGTTTTTT

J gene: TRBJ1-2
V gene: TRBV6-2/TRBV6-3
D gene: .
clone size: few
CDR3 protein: CASSYSVGEGPDGYTF
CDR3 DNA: TGTGCCAGCAGTTACTCTGTCGGGGAGGGACCAGATGGCTACACCTTC

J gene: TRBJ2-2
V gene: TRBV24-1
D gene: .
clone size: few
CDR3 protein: CATSPPWDTGELFF
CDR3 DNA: TGTGCCACCAGTCCCCCCTGGGACACCGGGGAGCTGTTTTTT

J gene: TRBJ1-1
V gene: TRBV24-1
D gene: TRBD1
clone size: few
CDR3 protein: CATSDWDSTEAFF
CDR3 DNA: TGTGCCACCAGTGACTGGGACAGCACTGAAGCTTTCTTT

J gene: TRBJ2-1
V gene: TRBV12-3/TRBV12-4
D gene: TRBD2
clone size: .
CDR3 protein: CASSLTSGGPNEQFF
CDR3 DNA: TGTGCCAGCAGTTTGACTAGCGGGGGGCCCAATGAGCAGTTCTTC

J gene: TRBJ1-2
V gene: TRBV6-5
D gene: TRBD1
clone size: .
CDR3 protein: CASRALDREYSGYTF
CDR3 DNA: TGTGCCAGCAGGGCACTAGACAGGGAGTATAGTGGCTACACCTTC

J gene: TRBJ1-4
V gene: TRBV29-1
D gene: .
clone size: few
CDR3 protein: CSVEDLGSEKLFF
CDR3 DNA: TGCAGCGTTGAAGATCTGGGCAGCGAAAAACTGTTTTTT

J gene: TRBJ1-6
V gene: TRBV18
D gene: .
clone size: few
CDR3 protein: CARPYPAATNSPLHF
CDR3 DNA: TGTGCCAGACCGTACCCGGCCGCTACTAATTCACCCCTCCACTTT

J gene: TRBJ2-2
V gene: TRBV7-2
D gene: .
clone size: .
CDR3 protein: CASAPGLASTGELFF
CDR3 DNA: TGTGCCAGCGCGCCGGGGCTAGCGAGCACCGGGGAGCTGTTTTTT

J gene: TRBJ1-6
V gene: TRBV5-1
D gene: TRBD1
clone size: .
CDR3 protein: CASSLDHGRQGNSPLHF
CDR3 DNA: TGCGCCAGCAGCTTGGATCATGGCCGACAGGGGAATTCACCCCTCCACTTT

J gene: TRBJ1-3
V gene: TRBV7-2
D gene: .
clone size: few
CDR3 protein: CASSRQSGNTIYF
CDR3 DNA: TGTGCCAGCAGCCGACAATCTGGAAACACCATATATTTT

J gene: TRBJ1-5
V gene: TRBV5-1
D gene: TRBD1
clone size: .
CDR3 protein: CASSPFPDRESNQPQHF
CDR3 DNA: TGCGCCAGCAGCCCCTTCCCCGACAGGGAAAGCAATCAGCCCCAGCATTTT

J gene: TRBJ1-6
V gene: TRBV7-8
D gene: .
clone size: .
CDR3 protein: CASSLVGPGPYNSPLHF
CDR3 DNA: TGTGCCAGCAGCTTAGTGGGGCCTGGGCCCTATAATTCACCCCTCCACTTT

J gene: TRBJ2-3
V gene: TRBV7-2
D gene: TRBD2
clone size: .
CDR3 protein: CASSLVEQRGGHTQYF
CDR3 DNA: TGTGCCAGCAGCTTAGTGGAGCAGCGGGGAGGCCATACGCAGTATTTT

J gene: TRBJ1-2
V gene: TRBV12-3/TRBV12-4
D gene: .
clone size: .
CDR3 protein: CASSLRPTYGYTF
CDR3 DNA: TGTGCCAGCAGTTTAAGGCCGACCTATGGCTACACCTTC

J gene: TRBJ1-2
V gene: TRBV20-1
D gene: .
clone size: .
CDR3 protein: CSEGGVRGYTF
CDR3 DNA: TGCAGTGAAGGGGGAGTTCGTGGCTACACCTTC

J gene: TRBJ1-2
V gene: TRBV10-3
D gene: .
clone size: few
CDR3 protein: CAISESTGGRSYGYTF
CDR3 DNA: TGTGCCATCAGTGAGTCGACCGGGGGCCGATCCTATGGCTACACCTTC

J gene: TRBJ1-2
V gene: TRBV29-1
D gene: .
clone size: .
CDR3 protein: CSVLQVDGYTF
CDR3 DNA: TGCAGCGTTTTACAGGTGGATGGCTACACCTTC

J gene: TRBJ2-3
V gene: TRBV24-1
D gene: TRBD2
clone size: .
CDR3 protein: CATSDITSGGAEDTQYF
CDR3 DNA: TGTGCCACCAGTGATATAACTAGCGGGGGGGCCGAAGATACGCAGTATTTT

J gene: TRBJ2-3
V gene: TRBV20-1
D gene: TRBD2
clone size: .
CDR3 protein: CSAGETSGTDTQYF
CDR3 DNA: TGCAGTGCTGGAGAGACTAGCGGCACAGATACGCAGTATTTT

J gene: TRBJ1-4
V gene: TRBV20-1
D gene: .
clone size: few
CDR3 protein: CSAPDSVATNEKLFF
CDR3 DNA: TGCAGTGCACCTGACAGCGTAGCAACTAATGAAAAACTGTTTTTT

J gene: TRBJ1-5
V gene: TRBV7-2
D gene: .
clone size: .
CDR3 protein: CASSAQGTQPQHF
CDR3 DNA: TGTGCCAGCAGCGCTCAGGGTACTCAGCCCCAGCATTTT

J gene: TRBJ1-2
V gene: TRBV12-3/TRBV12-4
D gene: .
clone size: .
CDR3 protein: CASRRGLNGYTF
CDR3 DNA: TGTGCCAGCAGGCGGGGCCTGAATGGCTACACCTTC

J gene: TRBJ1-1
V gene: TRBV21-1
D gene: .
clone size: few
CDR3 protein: CASSATRDTEAFF
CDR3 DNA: TGTGCCAGCAGCGCTACAAGGGACACTGAAGCTTTCTTT

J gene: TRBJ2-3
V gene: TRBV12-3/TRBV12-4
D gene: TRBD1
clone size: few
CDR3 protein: CASSLGVVDRATDTQYF
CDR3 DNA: TGTGCCAGCAGTTTAGGCGTGGTGGACAGGGCGACAGATACGCAGTATTTT

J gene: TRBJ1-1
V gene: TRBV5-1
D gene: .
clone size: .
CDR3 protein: CASSRRALPSLNTEAFF
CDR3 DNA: TGCGCCAGCAGCAGAAGAGCGTTGCCGAGCTTGAACACTGAAGCTTTCTTT

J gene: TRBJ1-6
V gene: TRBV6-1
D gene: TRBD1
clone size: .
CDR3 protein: CANRDSPYNSPLHF
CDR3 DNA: TGTGCCAATCGGGACAGCCCTTATAATTCACCCCTCCACTTT